Listed below are T cell receptor beta chains from one sample, sequenced in a study of lymphopenia after photon versus proton radiotherapy. Repertoires were generated with immunoSEQ multiplex PCR, while TCRdb's copy carries only in-frame clones and drops some. The sample includes roughly 40,000 clones, about 83% of them seen just once. The specimen was peripheral blood, collected from a patient treated with proton-based radiotherapy. The origin of the receptors is a woman aged 70 to 79 with pancreatic cancer. Both conserved end residues are trimmed from each CDR3. Fields, in order: clone size, J gene, V gene, CDR3 protein. The size entry is marked missing in some rows and otherwise reads once, few, many or a size class.

clone_size: -; j_call: TRBJ1-2; v_call: TRBV5-1; cdr3_aa: ASSLEGGGYT
clone_size: -; j_call: TRBJ2-7; v_call: TRBV10-2; cdr3_aa: ASAPGGLYEQY
clone_size: -; j_call: TRBJ1-1; v_call: TRBV4-1; cdr3_aa: ASSQTGGQRTEAF
clone_size: -; j_call: TRBJ2-5; v_call: TRBV28; cdr3_aa: ASCTLLVRDQY
clone_size: -; j_call: TRBJ2-6; v_call: TRBV30; cdr3_aa: AWSRDSGANVLT
clone_size: -; j_call: TRBJ1-1; v_call: TRBV4-3; cdr3_aa: ASSQDRGRTTEAF
clone_size: few; j_call: TRBJ1-5; v_call: TRBV28; cdr3_aa: ASSTNLGGYSNQPQH
clone_size: few; j_call: TRBJ2-2; v_call: TRBV10-3; cdr3_aa: AISELATNTGELF
clone_size: few; j_call: TRBJ2-1; v_call: TRBV21-1; cdr3_aa: ASSRKYLRGRGSYNEQF
clone_size: -; j_call: TRBJ2-2; v_call: TRBV19; cdr3_aa: ASRGSGTRNTGELF
clone_size: -; j_call: TRBJ1-2; v_call: TRBV28; cdr3_aa: ASSFGSGSFYGYT
clone_size: -; j_call: TRBJ2-1; v_call: TRBV15; cdr3_aa: ATSKRPGEQF
clone_size: -; j_call: TRBJ1-5; v_call: TRBV16; cdr3_aa: ASSQGPQPQH
clone_size: -; j_call: TRBJ2-7; v_call: TRBV5-4; cdr3_aa: ASSLKGYEQY
clone_size: -; j_call: TRBJ1-1; v_call: TRBV19; cdr3_aa: ASTQGPTNTEAF
clone_size: few; j_call: TRBJ2-1; v_call: TRBV4-1; cdr3_aa: ASSQERRLGGRDNEQF
clone_size: -; j_call: TRBJ2-5; v_call: TRBV7-3; cdr3_aa: ASSFLFFWARGQQETQY
clone_size: once; j_call: TRBJ2-7; v_call: TRBV9; cdr3_aa: ASSATGTSYEQY
clone_size: -; j_call: TRBJ2-5; v_call: TRBV7-3; cdr3_aa: ASSLSSDPGETQY
clone_size: many; j_call: TRBJ1-5; v_call: TRBV19; cdr3_aa: ASVRGTYSNQPQH
clone_size: -; j_call: TRBJ2-3; v_call: TRBV28; cdr3_aa: ASSSGGGWREGLN
clone_size: -; j_call: TRBJ2-1; v_call: TRBV6-5; cdr3_aa: ASRETGGFGEQF
clone_size: -; j_call: TRBJ2-2; v_call: TRBV9; cdr3_aa: ASSVPRLAGVMLGTGELF
clone_size: -; j_call: TRBJ2-7; v_call: TRBV30; cdr3_aa: AWSVGQAYEQY
clone_size: once; j_call: TRBJ2-1; v_call: TRBV19; cdr3_aa: ASSFSYNEQF
clone_size: -; j_call: TRBJ1-2; v_call: TRBV7-2; cdr3_aa: ASSLGPGYGYT
clone_size: -; j_call: TRBJ2-7; v_call: TRBV15; cdr3_aa: ATSSTLAGVYEQY
clone_size: -; j_call: TRBJ2-2; v_call: TRBV6-5; cdr3_aa: ASGIDRVTTGELF
clone_size: -; j_call: TRBJ2-7; v_call: TRBV29-1; cdr3_aa: SGGRTRGRSYEQY
clone_size: -; j_call: TRBJ2-1; v_call: TRBV6-1; cdr3_aa: ASTRAGAHNEQF
clone_size: -; j_call: TRBJ1-2; v_call: TRBV28; cdr3_aa: ASSLSGLRYT
clone_size: once; j_call: TRBJ2-1; v_call: TRBV6-5; cdr3_aa: ASRSGRANEQF
clone_size: once; j_call: TRBJ2-7; v_call: TRBV5-4; cdr3_aa: ASSLVGQGPEQY